This is a list of T cell receptor beta chains from one sample in a study of OX40 agonist ivuxolimab in advanced cancers. TCRdb's table, derived via immunoSEQ multiplex PCR, lists solely in-frame clones and lacks some. The sample yields 77,000 or so clones, 94% seen once. Specimen: CD4+ or CD8+ T cells sorted from blood, collected in a trial of the OX40 agonist ivuxolimab. The receptors derive from an adult with an advanced solid tumor such as melanoma, head and neck, liver or kidney cancer. Both conserved end residues are part of each CDR3. The D gene is left open where the match is weak. Clone size appears in some rows only: once, few, many, or a class for an expanded clone.

once	TRBV7-2	NA	TRBJ2-3	TGTGCCAGCAGCTCTTTAGTGGTTTATGGAGATACGCAGTATTTT	CASSSLVVYGDTQYF
NA	TRBV6-5	NA	TRBJ1-1	TGTGCCAGCAGTTACGAGGGCGGTACTGAAGCTTTCTTT	CASSYEGGTEAFF
NA	TRBV18	TRBD2	TRBJ2-1	TGTGCCAGCTCCGGGACTAGCGGGGCTTCCTACAATGAGCAGTTCTTC	CASSGTSGASYNEQFF
NA	TRBV11-3	NA	TRBJ2-3	TGTGCCAGCAGCTCTCGTCGGGCAGGGGGCACAGATACGCAGTATTTT	CASSSRRAGGTDTQYF
once	TRBV19	NA	TRBJ1-1	TGTGCCAGTAGTCACAGGCTGGGCACTGAAGCTTTCTTT	CASSHRLGTEAFF
NA	TRBV4-2	TRBD2	TRBJ2-1	TGTGCCAGCAGCCAAGAAGCTAGCGGGAGAATCGGGGGTGAGCAGTTCTTC	CASSQEASGRIGGEQFF
NA	TRBV9	TRBD1	TRBJ1-6	TGTGCCAGCAGCGGGAAGACAGGGGGTTTGAATTCACCCCTCCACTTT	CASSGKTGGLNSPLHF
NA	TRBV28	NA	TRBJ1-1	TGTGCCAGCAGTTTGGAAGGGAACACTGAAGCTTTCTTT	CASSLEGNTEAFF
once	TRBV19	TRBD1	TRBJ1-2	TGTGCCAGTCGCCTCCCCCGACAGGGTAAACGTGAAGGCTACACCTTC	CASRLPRQGKREGYTF
NA	TRBV9	NA	TRBJ2-3	TGTGCCAGCAGCGAAGGGGTCAGGGGAAGCTCGGCAGATACGCAGTATTTT	CASSEGVRGSSADTQYF
once	TRBV27	NA	TRBJ2-1	TGTGCCAGCAGTTTGACACTTAGCTCCTACAATGAGCAGTTCTTC	CASSLTLSSYNEQFF
NA	TRBV5-1	NA	TRBJ1-1	TGCGCCAGCAGCTTGGTCAGTAACACTGAAGCTTTCTTT	CASSLVSNTEAFF
NA	TRBV10-3	NA	TRBJ2-3	TGTGCCATCAGCTCGGGGCTACGCCCCACAGATACGCAGTATTTT	CAISSGLRPTDTQYF
NA	TRBV6-5	TRBD1	TRBJ2-7	TGTGCCAGCAGCCCCCTGGGACAGGGGCGCTACGAGCAGTACTTC	CASSPLGQGRYEQYF
NA	TRBV5-5	NA	TRBJ2-3	TGTGCCAGCAGCTTGGAAGCGGACGACACAGATACGCAGTATTTT	CASSLEADDTDTQYF
NA	TRBV6-5	TRBD1	TRBJ1-1	TGTGCCAGCATATATGGGACAGGGAACACTGAAGCTTTCTTT	CASIYGTGNTEAFF
NA	TRBV7-2	NA	TRBJ2-1	TGTGCCAGCAGCTGGGGATCCTACAATGAGCAGTTCTTC	CASSWGSYNEQFF
NA	TRBV5-6	NA	TRBJ2-7	TGTGCCAGCAGCCCCCCGGGTCGCGAGCAGTACTTC	CASSPPGREQYF
NA	TRBV4-3	NA	TRBJ2-7	TGCGCCAGCAGCCAAGTCTCGGACGGGAGCGAGCAGTACTTC	CASSQVSDGSEQYF
NA	TRBV4-3	NA	TRBJ1-1	TGCGCCAGCAGCCAAGGGAGGGGCAGGGACACTGAAGCTTTCTTT	CASSQGRGRDTEAFF
NA	TRBV5-1	TRBD1	TRBJ1-4	TGCGCCAGCAGCTTGACAGGGGGGAATGAAAAACTGTTTTTT	CASSLTGGNEKLFF
NA	TRBV6-4	TRBD2	TRBJ2-7	TGTGCCAGCAGTCGACCTCCCGGGACTAGCGGGAGGTTCAGCTCCTACGAGCAGTACTTC	CASSRPPGTSGRFSSYEQYF
NA	TRBV9	NA	TRBJ2-1	TGTGCCAGCAGCGTAGTTTCGGGCTCCTACAATGAGCAGTTCTTC	CASSVVSGSYNEQFF
NA	TRBV5-1	NA	TRBJ2-7	TGCGCCAGCAGCTCTGGGACGTGGGATGGGGTATACGAGCAGTACTTC	CASSSGTWDGVYEQYF
NA	TRBV5-6	NA	TRBJ2-2	TGTGCCAGCAGCTTGATGGACGGGGAGCTGTTTTTT	CASSLMDGELFF
NA	TRBV4-1	NA	TRBJ1-2	TGCGCCAGCAGCCAAGATCTAAGGACCGATAACTATGGCTACACCTTC	CASSQDLRTDNYGYTF
NA	TRBV6-5	NA	TRBJ1-1	TGTGCCAGCAGTTCAGGGCCTGAAGCTTTCTTT	CASSSGPEAFF